This T cell receptor (beta chain) stems from a study of cytomegalovirus exposure and HLA in healthy donors. The ends were cut back, 2 bases at V and 4 bases at J, with 9 bases in the middle. CDR1 and CDR2 from the germline V gene are SGHDN and FVKESK. This CDR3 spans 14 amino acids. PCR was performed using 60 Vbeta and 13 Jbeta primers. The method was immunoSEQ multiplex PCR; TCRdb's version includes in-frame clones alone and lacks a portion of them. Of 210,000 or so clones listed, roughly 78% are singletons. Sequenced material: PBMCs. V and J are TRBV14 and TRBJ1-3; D unresolved. The receptor was isolated from a boy between 10 and 17 years old in good health and CMV-seronegative. The CDR3 DNA reads as TGTGCCAGCAGCCAACCCTACTCCGGAAACACCATATATTTT. Amino acids: CASSQPYSGNTIYF.